This T cell receptor (beta chain) was sequenced during a study of CD8+ T cells in alopecia areata. Study in general: A 6-month period off drug followed tofacitinib, which lasted 6 to 18 months. Percent of scalp involved defined treated patients' severity scores.

Details on this clone: Its cognate antigen is unknown.

cDNA prepared by RNA extraction and subsequent reverse transcription served as the template for sequencing. Sequencing used immunoSEQ multiplex PCR; TCRdb keeps in-frame clones, though not all of them. The sample includes 150,000 or so clones, 86% of them seen just once. The CDR3 loop spans 14 amino acids. CDR1 and CDR2 from the germline V gene are SGHTA and FQGTGA. V lost 5 bases and J lost 2, with 7 bases in between. Sample treatment: oral pan-JAK inhibitor, 5-10 mg twice daily. Whole-study findings and limits: Scalp clonality and expanded CD8+ clones among the top 100 were significantly decreased by tofacitinib. Affected scalp, especially in alopecia totalis/universalis, had a higher clonality than normal scalp did.

This receptor was identified in a human donor with alopecia areata. The source was CD8+ T cells sorted from blood, collected at week 4, from a patient treated with tofacitinib. The rearrangement joins TRBV7-3 to TRBJ2-6; no definite D call. The CDR3, as DNA: TGTGCCAGCAGCCCACTCGCTGGGGCCAACGTCCTGACTTTC. It encodes CASSPLAGANVLTF. Full variable domain (outside the CDR3, taken from reference TRBV7-3 and TRBJ2-6): GAGVSQTPSNKVTEKGKYVELRCDPISGHTALYWYRQSLGQGPEFLIYFQGTGAADDSGLPNDRFFAVRPEGSVSTLKIQRTERGDSAVYLCASSPLAGANVLTFGAGSRLTVL.